This T cell receptor (beta chain) was obtained from a study of early T cells in non-severe SARS-CoV-2 infection. Study-wide background: Unsorted whole blood bulk RNA was sequenced, with unpaired chains.

Individual cDNA molecules carried attached unique molecular identifiers. TCRdb analysed the 5' RACE reads with MiXCR anew, one entry per CDR3 protein. The repertoire consists of about 39,000 distinct CDR3 sequences, with less than 7% occurring once and the leading ten covering 4% to 4.5%. V was shortened by 4 bases and J by 8 bases, with 9 bases between the two germline ends. The CDR3 has 13 residues. CDR1 LGHNA and CDR2 YSLEER come from the germline V gene. This clonotype was recorded a few times. The antigen is undetermined. Whole-study results and caveats: VDJdb matching favored anti-spike CD8 responses, missing private and CD4 specificities.

The rearrangement joins TRBV4-3 to TRBJ1-6; D gene ambiguous. The sequencing here drew on whole blood, taken at baseline. The source of this sequence is an adult who was a healthcare worker with PCR-confirmed SARS-CoV-2 infection or an uninfected control (not recorded which). The CDR3 is CASSRATDSPLHF. The CDR3 bases are TGCGCCAGCAGCCGAGCAACCGATTCACCCCTCCACTTT.